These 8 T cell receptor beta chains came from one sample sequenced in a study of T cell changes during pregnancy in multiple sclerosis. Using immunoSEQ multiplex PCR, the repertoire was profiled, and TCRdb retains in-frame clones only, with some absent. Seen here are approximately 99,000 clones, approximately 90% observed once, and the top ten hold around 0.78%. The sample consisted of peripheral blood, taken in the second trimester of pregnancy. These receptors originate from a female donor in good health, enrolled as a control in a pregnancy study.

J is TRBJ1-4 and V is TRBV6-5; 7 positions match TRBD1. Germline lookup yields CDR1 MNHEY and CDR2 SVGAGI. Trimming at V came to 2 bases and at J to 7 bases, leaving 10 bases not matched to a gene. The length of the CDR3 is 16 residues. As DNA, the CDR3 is TGTGCCAGCAGTTACCTTGAGAGGGGGCTTGGTGAAAAACTGTTTTTT. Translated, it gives CASSYLERGLGEKLFF.

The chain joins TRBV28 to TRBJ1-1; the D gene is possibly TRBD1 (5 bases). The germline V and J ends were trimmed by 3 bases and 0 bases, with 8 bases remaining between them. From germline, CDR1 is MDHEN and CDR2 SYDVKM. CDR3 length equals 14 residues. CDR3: CASSFPGLNTEAFF. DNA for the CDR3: TGTGCCAGCAGTTTCCCAGGGTTGAACACTGAAGCTTTCTTT.

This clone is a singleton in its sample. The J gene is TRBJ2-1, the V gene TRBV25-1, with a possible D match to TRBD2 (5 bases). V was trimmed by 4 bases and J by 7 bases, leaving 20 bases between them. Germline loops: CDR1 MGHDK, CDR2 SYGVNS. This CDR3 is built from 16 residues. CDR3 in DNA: TGTGCCAGCAGTGGTTGGACGTACGGGGTATTGAATGAGCAGTTCTTC. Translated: CASSGWTYGVLNEQFF.

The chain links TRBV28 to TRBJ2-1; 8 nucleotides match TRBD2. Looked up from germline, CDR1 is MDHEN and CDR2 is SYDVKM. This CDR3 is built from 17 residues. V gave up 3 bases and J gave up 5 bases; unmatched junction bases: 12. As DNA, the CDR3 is TGTGCCAGCAGTTTCCTGTTCGGGAGCGGGGGAAACAATGAGCAGTTCTTC. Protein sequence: CASSFLFGSGGNNEQFF.

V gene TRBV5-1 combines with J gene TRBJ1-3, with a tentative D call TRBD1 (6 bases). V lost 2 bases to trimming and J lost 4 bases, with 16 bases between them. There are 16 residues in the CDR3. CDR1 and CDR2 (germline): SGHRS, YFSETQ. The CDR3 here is CASSLSTGLGGNTIYF. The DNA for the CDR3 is TGCGCCAGCAGCTTATCTACAGGGCTAGGGGGAAACACCATATATTTT.

DNA for the CDR3: TGTGCCAGCAGCCCTAGGGGGCGGGGGGGATACAATGAGCAGTTCTTC. Translated, it gives CASSPRGRGGYNEQFF. The V and J genes are TRBV7-2 and TRBJ2-1, with 9 bases that match TRBD2. Germline V gene sequence: CDR1 SGHTA, CDR2 FQGNSA. V shed 5 bases, J shed 4 bases, and the junction held 9 bases outside the gene matches. There are 16 residues in the CDR3.

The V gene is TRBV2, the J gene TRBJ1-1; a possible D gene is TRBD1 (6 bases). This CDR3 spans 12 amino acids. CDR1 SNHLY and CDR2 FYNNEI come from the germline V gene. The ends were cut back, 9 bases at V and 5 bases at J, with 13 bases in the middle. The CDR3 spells CASYRANTEAFF. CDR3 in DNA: TGTGCCAGTTACAGGGCTAATACTGAAGCTTTCTTT.

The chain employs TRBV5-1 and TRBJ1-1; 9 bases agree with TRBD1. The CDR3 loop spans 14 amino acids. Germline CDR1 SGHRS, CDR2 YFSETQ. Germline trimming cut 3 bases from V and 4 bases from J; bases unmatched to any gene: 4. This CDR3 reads CASSSGQGTTEAFF. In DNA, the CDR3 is TGCGCCAGCAGCTCAGGACAGGGGACCACTGAAGCTTTCTTT.